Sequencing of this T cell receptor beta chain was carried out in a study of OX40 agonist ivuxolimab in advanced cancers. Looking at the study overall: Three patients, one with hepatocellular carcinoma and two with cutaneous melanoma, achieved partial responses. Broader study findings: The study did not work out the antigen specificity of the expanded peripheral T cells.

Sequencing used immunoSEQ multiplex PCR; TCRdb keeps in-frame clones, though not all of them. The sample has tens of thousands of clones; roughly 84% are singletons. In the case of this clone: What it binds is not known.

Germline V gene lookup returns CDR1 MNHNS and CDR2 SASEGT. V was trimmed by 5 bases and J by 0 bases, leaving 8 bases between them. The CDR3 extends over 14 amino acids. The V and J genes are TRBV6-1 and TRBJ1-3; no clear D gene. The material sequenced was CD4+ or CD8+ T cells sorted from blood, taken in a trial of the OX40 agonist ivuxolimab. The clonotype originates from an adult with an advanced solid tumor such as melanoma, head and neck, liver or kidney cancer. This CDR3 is CASSTGFSGNTIYF. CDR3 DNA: TGTGCCAGCAGTACGGGGTTCTCTGGAAACACCATATATTTT.